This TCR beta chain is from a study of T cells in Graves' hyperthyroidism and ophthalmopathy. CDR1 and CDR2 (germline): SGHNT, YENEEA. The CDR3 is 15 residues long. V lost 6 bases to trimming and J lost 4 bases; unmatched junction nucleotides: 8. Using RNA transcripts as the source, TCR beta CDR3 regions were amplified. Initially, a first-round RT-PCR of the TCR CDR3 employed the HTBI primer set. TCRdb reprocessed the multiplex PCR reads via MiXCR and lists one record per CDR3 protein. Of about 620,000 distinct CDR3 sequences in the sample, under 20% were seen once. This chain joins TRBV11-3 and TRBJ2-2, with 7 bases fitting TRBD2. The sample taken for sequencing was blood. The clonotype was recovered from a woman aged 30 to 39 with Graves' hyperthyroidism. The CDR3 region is CASRVGGSLTGELFF. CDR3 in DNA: TGTGCCAGCAGAGTGGGAGGGAGCCTCACCGGGGAGCTGTTTTTT.